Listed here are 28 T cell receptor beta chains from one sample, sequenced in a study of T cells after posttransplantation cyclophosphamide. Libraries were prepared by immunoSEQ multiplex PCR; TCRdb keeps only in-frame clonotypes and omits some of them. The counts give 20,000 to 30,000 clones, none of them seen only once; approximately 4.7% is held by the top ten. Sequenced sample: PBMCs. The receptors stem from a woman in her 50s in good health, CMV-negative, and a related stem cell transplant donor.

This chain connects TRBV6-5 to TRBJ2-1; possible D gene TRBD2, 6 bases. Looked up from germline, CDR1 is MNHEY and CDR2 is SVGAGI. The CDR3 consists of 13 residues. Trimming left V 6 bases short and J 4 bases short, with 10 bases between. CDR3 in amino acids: CASRRGLYNEQFF. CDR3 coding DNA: TGTGCCAGCAGGAGGGGACTTTACAATGAGCAGTTCTTC.

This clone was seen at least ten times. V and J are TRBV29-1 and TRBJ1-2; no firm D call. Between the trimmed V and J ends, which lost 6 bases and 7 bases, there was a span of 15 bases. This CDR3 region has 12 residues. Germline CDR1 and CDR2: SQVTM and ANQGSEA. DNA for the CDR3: TGCAGCGTCACCGGCGGTTCTATTGGCTACACCTTC. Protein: CSVTGGSIGYTF.

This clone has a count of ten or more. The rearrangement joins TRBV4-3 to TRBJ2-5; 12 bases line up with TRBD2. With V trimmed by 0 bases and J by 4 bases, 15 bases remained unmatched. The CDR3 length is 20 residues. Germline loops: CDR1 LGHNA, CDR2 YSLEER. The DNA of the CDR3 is TGCGCCAGCAGCCAAGATTTTGCTAGGGCTAGCGGGGGGGCAGGAGAGACCCAGTACTTC. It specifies CASSQDFARASGGAGETQYF.

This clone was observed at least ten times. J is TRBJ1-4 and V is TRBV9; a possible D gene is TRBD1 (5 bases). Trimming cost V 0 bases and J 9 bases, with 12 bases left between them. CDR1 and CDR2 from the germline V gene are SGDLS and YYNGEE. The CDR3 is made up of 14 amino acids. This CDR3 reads CASSVARVGKKLFF. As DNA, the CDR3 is TGTGCCAGCAGCGTAGCCAGGGTTGGGAAAAAACTGTTTTTT.

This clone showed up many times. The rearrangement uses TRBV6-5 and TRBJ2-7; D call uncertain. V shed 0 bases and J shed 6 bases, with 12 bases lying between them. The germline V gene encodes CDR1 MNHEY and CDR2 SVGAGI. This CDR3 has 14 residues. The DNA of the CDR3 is TGTGCCAGCAGTTACTCTTTGAGTACGGGCGAGCAGTACTTC. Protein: CASSYSLSTGEQYF.

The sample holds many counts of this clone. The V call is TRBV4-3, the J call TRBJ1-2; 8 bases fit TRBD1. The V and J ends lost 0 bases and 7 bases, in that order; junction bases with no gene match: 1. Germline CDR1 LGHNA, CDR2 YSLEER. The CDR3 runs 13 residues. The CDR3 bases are TGCGCCAGCAGCCAAGACACAGGGGGTGGCTACACCTTC. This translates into CASSQDTGGGYTF.

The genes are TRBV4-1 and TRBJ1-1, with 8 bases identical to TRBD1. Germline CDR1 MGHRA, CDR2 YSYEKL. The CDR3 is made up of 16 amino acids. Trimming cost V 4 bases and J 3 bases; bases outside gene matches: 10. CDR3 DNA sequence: TGCGCCAGCAGCCGAAAAGGACAGGGTCGTTACACTGAAGCTTTCTTT. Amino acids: CASSRKGQGRYTEAFF.

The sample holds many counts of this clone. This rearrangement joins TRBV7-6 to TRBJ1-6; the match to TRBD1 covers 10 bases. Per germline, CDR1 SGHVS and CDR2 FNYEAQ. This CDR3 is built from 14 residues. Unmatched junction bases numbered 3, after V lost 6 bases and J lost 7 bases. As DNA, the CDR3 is TGTGCCAGCAGACGGGACAGGGGAAATTCACCCCTCCACTTT. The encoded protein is CASRRDRGNSPLHF.

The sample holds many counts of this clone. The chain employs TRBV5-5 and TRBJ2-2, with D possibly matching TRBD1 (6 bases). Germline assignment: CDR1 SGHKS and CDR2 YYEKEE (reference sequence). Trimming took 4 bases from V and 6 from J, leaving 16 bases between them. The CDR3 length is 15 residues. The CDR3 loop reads CASSPLQGVAGELFF. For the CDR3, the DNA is TGTGCCAGCAGCCCCTTACAGGGAGTTGCCGGGGAGCTGTTTTTT.

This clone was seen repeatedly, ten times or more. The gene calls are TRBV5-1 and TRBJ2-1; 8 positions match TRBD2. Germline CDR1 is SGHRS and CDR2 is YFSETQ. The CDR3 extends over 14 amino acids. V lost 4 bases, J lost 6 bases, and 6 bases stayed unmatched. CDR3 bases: TGCGCCAGCAGCCCGGGACTAGGGGGCAATGAGCAGTTCTTC. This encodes CASSPGLGGNEQFF.

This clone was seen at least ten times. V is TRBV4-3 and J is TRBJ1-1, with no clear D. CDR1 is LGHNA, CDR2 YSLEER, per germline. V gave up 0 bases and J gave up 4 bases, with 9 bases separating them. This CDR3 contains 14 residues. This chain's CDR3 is CASSQDSGGTEAFF. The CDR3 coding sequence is TGCGCCAGCAGCCAAGATTCGGGAGGCACTGAAGCTTTCTTT.

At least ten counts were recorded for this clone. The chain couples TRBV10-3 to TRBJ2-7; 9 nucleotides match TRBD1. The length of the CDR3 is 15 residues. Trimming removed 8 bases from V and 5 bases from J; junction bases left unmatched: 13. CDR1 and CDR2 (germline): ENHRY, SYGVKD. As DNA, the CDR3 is TGTGCCATCGGATTAACAGGGGGCGCGGTCGACGAGCAGTACTTC. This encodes CAIGLTGGAVDEQYF.

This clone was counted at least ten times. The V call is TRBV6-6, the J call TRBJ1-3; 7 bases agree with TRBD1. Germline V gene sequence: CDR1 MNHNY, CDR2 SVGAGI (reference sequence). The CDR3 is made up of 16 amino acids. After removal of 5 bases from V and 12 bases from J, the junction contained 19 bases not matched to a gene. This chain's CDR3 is CASSPAGQADSVLIYF. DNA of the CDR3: TGTGCCAGCAGTCCCGCCGGACAGGCCGATTCTGTGCTCATATATTTT.

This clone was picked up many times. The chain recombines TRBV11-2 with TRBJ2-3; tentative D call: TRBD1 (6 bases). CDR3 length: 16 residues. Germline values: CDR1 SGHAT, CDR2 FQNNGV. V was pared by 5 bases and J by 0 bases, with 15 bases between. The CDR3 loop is CASSPWDTSSTDTQYF. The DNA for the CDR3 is TGTGCCAGCAGCCCTTGGGACACTTCTAGCACAGATACGCAGTATTTT.

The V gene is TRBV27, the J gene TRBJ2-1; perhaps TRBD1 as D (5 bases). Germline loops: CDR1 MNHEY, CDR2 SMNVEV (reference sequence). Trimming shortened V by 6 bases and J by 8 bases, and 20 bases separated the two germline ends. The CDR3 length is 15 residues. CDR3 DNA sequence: TGTGCCAGCAGACCTGGGCAGGGTATTAGGGATGAGCAGTTCTTC. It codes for CASRPGQGIRDEQFF.

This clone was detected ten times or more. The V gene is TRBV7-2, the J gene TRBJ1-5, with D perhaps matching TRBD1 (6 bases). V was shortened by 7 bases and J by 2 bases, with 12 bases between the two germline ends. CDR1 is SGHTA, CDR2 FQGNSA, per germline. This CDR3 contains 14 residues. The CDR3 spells CASNNRVGNQPQHF. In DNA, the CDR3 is TGTGCCAGCAACAACAGGGTCGGCAATCAGCCCCAGCATTTT. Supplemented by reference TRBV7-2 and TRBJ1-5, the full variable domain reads GAGVSQSPSNKVTEKGKDVELRCDPISGHTALYWYRQSLGQGLEFLIYFQGNSAPDKSGLPSDRFSAERTGGSVSTLTIQRTQQEDSAVYLCASNNRVGNQPQHFGDGTRLSIL.

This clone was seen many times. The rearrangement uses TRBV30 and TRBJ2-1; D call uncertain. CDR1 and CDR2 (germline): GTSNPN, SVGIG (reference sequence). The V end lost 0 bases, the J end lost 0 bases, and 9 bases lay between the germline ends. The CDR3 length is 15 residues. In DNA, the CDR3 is TGTGCCTGGAGTGTACTTATTAGCTCCTACAATGAGCAGTTCTTC. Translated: CAWSVLISSYNEQFF.

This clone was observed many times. The DNA of the CDR3 is TGTGCCAGCAGCCCCCGAGTGGGGGAGCTGTTTTTT. Translation gives CASSPRVGELFF. The J gene is TRBJ2-2, the V gene TRBV5-6; D unresolved. Trimming stripped 4 bases from V and 8 bases from J, with 9 bases between. Looked up from germline, CDR1 is SGHDT and CDR2 is YYEEEE. The CDR3 has 12 amino acids. Full variable domain (missing parts from reference TRBV5-6 and TRBJ2-2): DAGVTQSPTHLIKTRGQQVTLRCSPKSGHDTVSWYQQALGQGPQFIFQYYEEEERQRGNFPDRFSGHQFPNYSSELNVNALLLGDSALYLCASSPRVGELFFGEGSRLTVL.

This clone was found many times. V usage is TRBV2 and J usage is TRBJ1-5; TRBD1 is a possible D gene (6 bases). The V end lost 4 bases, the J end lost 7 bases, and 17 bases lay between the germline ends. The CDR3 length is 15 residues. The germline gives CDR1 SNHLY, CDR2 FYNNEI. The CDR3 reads CASSGGGAGGQPQHF. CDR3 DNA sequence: TGTGCCAGCAGTGGGGGGGGCGCGGGAGGCCAGCCCCAGCATTTT.

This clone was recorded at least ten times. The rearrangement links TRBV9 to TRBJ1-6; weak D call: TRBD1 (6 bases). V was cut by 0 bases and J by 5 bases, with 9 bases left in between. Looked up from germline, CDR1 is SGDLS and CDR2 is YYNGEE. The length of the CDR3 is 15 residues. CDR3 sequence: CASSVVGQDNSPLHF. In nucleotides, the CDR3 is TGTGCCAGCAGCGTAGTGGGACAAGATAATTCACCCCTCCACTTT.

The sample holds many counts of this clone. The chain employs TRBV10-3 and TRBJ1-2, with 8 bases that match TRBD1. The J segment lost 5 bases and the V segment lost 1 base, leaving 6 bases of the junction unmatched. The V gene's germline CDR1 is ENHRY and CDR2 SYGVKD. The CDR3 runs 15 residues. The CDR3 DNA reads TGTGCCATCAGTGAGTTCGGACAGGGAAATTATGGCTACACCTTC. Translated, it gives CAISEFGQGNYGYTF.

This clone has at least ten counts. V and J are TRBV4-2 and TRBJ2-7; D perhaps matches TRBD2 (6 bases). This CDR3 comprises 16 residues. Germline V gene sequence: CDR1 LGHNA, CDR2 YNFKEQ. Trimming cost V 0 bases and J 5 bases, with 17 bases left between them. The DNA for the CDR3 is TGTGCCAGCAGCCAAGATGGGGCGGGAAAGCACCACGAGCAGTACTTC. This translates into CASSQDGAGKHHEQYF.

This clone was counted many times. CDR3 DNA: TGTGCCAGCAGTTTTGGACTAGCGGGGCCCTACGAGCAGTACTTC. The encoded protein is CASSFGLAGPYEQYF. The chain has TRBV6-6 and TRBJ2-7, with TRBD2 matching over 12 bases. The CDR3 is 15 amino acids. Germline CDR1 and CDR2: MNHNY and SVGAGI (reference sequence). V dropped 4 bases and J dropped 2; count of bases not matched to a gene: 3.

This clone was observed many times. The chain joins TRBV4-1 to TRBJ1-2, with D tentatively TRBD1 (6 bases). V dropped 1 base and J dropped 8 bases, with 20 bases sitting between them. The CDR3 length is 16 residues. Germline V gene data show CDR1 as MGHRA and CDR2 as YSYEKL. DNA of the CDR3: TGCGCCAGCAGCCAAGCTTTTGGCAGGGGACCTAAGGGCTACACCTTC. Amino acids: CASSQAFGRGPKGYTF.

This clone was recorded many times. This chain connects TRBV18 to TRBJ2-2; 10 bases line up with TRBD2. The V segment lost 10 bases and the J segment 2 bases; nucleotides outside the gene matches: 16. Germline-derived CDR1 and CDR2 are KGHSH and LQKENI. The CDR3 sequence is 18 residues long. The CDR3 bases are TGTGCCACAAAGACGGCTAGCGGGAGTTTCGTTAACACCGGGGAGCTGTTTTTT. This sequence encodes CATKTASGSFVNTGELFF.

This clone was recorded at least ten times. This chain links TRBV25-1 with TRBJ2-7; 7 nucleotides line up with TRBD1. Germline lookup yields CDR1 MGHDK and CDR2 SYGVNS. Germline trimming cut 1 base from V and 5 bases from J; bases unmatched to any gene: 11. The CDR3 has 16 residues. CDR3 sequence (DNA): TGTGCCAGCAGTGAATTAAACAGGGGAAGTCCCCACGAGCAGTACTTC. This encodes CASSELNRGSPHEQYF.

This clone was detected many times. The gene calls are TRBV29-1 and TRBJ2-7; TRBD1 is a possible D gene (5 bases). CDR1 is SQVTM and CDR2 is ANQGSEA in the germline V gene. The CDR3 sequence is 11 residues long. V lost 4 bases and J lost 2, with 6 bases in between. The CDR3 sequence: CSVVGAYEQYF. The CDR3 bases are TGCAGCGTTGTAGGGGCCTACGAGCAGTACTTC.

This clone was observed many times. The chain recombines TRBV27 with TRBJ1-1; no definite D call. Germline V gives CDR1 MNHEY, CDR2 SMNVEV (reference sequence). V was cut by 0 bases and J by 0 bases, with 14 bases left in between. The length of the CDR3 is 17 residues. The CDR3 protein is CASSLSRVSIVNTEAFF. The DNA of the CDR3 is TGTGCCAGCAGTTTATCCCGCGTTTCGATAGTGAACACTGAAGCTTTCTTT.